The rows below give T cell receptor beta chains drawn from one sample of a study of blood T cell repertoires in COVID-19. Assay: immunoSEQ multiplex PCR; the TCRdb copy retains only in-frame clones and omits some. This table has fewer than 350,000 clones, about 89% appearing once. The sequenced material came from peripheral blood. All receptors derive from a man aged 35-49 years with active or convalescent COVID-19. CDR3s include the opening cysteine and the closing phenylalanine or tryptophan. A D gene is named only where the DNA matches it firmly. Where a row states a size, it is once, few, many or the class of an expanded clone; other rows omit it.

d_call,clone_size,v_call,j_call,cdr3_nt,cdr3_aa
TRBD1,-,TRBV2,TRBJ1-6,TGTGCCAGCAGGGGACAGGAGAATTCACCCCTCCACTTT,CASRGQENSPLHF
-,-,TRBV7-9,TRBJ2-2,TGTGCCAGCAGCATTGACTCGGGGAACGGGGAGCTGTTTTTT,CASSIDSGNGELFF
-,few,TRBV12-5,TRBJ1-4,TGTGCTAGTGGTTTCGGGAGGGAAGGTGAAAAACTGTTTTTT,CASGFGREGEKLFF
-,-,TRBV5-6,TRBJ2-1,TGTGCCAGCAGCTGGGGGGAGTCCTACAATGAGCAGTTCTTC,CASSWGESYNEQFF
TRBD2,-,TRBV7-9,TRBJ2-1,TGTGCCAGCGGGAGGGCCGCTGATGAGCAGTTCTTC,CASGRAADEQFF
-,-,TRBV11-2,TRBJ2-1,TGTGCCAGCAGCTTCTTGAGGGTCGCTGAGCAGTTCTTC,CASSFLRVAEQFF
-,-,TRBV9,TRBJ2-3,TGTGCCAGCAGCACCCTCGGGGATACGCAGTATTTT,CASSTLGDTQYF
-,-,TRBV5-1,TRBJ1-1,TGCGCCAGCAGCTTCCAGTGGAACACTGAAGCTTTCTTT,CASSFQWNTEAFF
TRBD1,once,TRBV5-6,TRBJ2-1,TGTGCCAGCGGACCGGGACAGGGGGTTTTCTTC,CASGPGQGVFF
-,-,TRBV30,TRBJ2-7,TGTGCCTGGAGTGTATATAACGAGCAGTACTTC,CAWSVYNEQYF
TRBD2,-,TRBV5-1,TRBJ2-5,TGCGCCAGCAGCTTTGTGCGGGAGATGGAGACCCAGTACTTC,CASSFVREMETQYF
-,-,TRBV5-1,TRBJ2-5,TGCGCCAGCAGCCGGCAGGCAGGGGCACAAGAGACCCAGTACTTC,CASSRQAGAQETQYF
TRBD1,-,TRBV19,TRBJ1-4,TGTGCCAGTAGTGCGACAGGGGTAGAGGAAAAACTGTTTTTT,CASSATGVEEKLFF
TRBD2,-,TRBV3-1/TRBV3-2,TRBJ2-2,TGTGCCAGCAGCCAAGCTCCGGGACTAGCAGCCGGGGAGCTGTTTTTT,CASSQAPGLAAGELFF
TRBD1,-,TRBV7-2,TRBJ1-5,TGTGCCAGCAGCTCGCAGGGGGCTAGGAGCAATCAGCCCCAGCATTTT,CASSSQGARSNQPQHF
-,-,TRBV28,TRBJ1-2,TGTGCCAGCAGTTTACCCGGGGCTAACTATGGCTACACCTTC,CASSLPGANYGYTF
-,-,TRBV27,TRBJ2-7,TGTGCCAGCAGCCCAGGAATTTCCTCCTACGAGCAGTACTTC,CASSPGISSYEQYF
-,-,TRBV19,TRBJ1-5,TGTGCCAGTAGTATTGGGCCAGGCAATCAGCCCCAGCATTTT,CASSIGPGNQPQHF
-,-,TRBV28,TRBJ1-2,TGTGCCAGCCAATCGGCGGATCGAGGCTATGGCTACACCTTC,CASQSADRGYGYTF
TRBD1,-,TRBV19,TRBJ2-2,TGTGCCAGTAGTCCCCGACAGGGCGGCACCGGGGAGCTGTTTTTT,CASSPRQGGTGELFF
TRBD1,-,TRBV18,TRBJ2-2,TGTGCCAGCTCACCCAGACAGGGGCCGGACACCGGGGAGCTGTTTTTT,CASSPRQGPDTGELFF
-,-,TRBV4-1,TRBJ2-5,TGCGCCAGCAGCCCCGGGACACCTCGGGAGACCCAGTACTTC,CASSPGTPRETQYF
-,-,TRBV6-1,TRBJ2-3,TGTGCCAGCAGTGTAGGCCTAGCGTACAGCACAGATACGCAGTATTTT,CASSVGLAYSTDTQYF
TRBD1,-,TRBV2,TRBJ2-7,TGTGCCAGCGGTTTAGGACAGGGTCCCTACGAGCAGTACTTC,CASGLGQGPYEQYF
-,-,TRBV2,TRBJ2-7,TGTGCCAGCAGGGCTAGCCCTAGCTCCTACGAGCAGTACTTC,CASRASPSSYEQYF
-,-,TRBV3-1/TRBV3-2,TRBJ1-2,TGTGCCAGCAGCCAAGTATTGGGGGCGAACTATGGCTACACCTTC,CASSQVLGANYGYTF
-,-,TRBV7-2,TRBJ2-7,TGTGCCAGCAGCTCCTCTAGTAACTACGAGCAGTACTTC,CASSSSSNYEQYF
TRBD1,-,TRBV5-4,TRBJ1-4,TGTGCCAGCAGCGTCTCAACAGGGGCCAATGAAAAACTGTTTTTT,CASSVSTGANEKLFF
-,-,TRBV11-2,TRBJ1-1,TGTGCCAGCAGCTTAGGTCCCGGGTACCAGGCTTTCTTT,CASSLGPGYQAFF
-,-,TRBV3-1/TRBV3-2,TRBJ2-1,TGTGCCAGCTCCGACTATGCCTCCTACAATGAGCAGTTCTTC,CASSDYASYNEQFF
TRBD1,-,TRBV19,TRBJ1-5,TGTGCCAGTAGTATAGGTCGACAGGGCGGTCAGCCCCAGCATTTT,CASSIGRQGGQPQHF
-,-,TRBV11-2,TRBJ1-2,TGTGCCAGCAGCTTAGAGCGGACAGTAAACTATGGCTACACCTTC,CASSLERTVNYGYTF
-,-,TRBV11-3,TRBJ2-7,TGTGCCAGCAGCTCCCTAGGGGTGGGAGAGCAGTACTTC,CASSSLGVGEQYF
-,-,TRBV21-1,TRBJ2-2,TGTGCCAGCAGCAAATCTCGGCGGATCCAATCTAACACCGGGGAGCTGTTTTTT,CASSKSRRIQSNTGELFF
-,-,TRBV9,TRBJ1-1,TGTGCCAGCAGCGAACCGGTCGGGGGAAACACTGAAGCTTTCTTT,CASSEPVGGNTEAFF
TRBD1,-,TRBV29-1,TRBJ1-4,TGCAGCGTTGCGGACAGGGGCCGCGGAGAAAAACTGTTTTTT,CSVADRGRGEKLFF
-,-,TRBV30,TRBJ1-2,TGTGCCTGGAGTCCGGGGAACTATGGCTACACCTTC,CAWSPGNYGYTF
-,-,TRBV19,TRBJ1-2,TGTGCCAGTATCGGCGGGACCAGGTGGTTAGGAGGCTACACCTTC,CASIGGTRWLGGYTF
-,once,TRBV30,TRBJ1-3,TGTGCCTGGAGGCGGGAAGGCTCTGGAAACACCATATATTTT,CAWRREGSGNTIYF
-,once,TRBV5-5,TRBJ2-7,TGTGCCAGCAGCTTGTTACCGGGGGATGAGCAGTACTTC,CASSLLPGDEQYF
-,-,TRBV29-1,TRBJ2-2,TGCAGCGTTTCTCTTACAGCGAACACCGGGGAGCTGTTTTTT,CSVSLTANTGELFF
TRBD1,-,TRBV30,TRBJ1-2,TGTGCCTGGAGTTTGCAGGGGGACTATGGCTACACCTTC,CAWSLQGDYGYTF
TRBD2,-,TRBV5-6,TRBJ2-3,TGTGCCAGCAGCCCTCTAGCGGGGGGGCCAAAGGGCACAGATACGCAGTATTTT,CASSPLAGGPKGTDTQYF
-,-,TRBV10-3,TRBJ1-6,TGTGCCATCCAAGAGGGGGATTCACCCCTCCACTTT,CAIQEGDSPLHF
TRBD1,-,TRBV11-2,TRBJ1-2,TGTGCCAGCAGCTTAGACCCCCGGGACAGGGTTCGCGGCTACACCTTC,CASSLDPRDRVRGYTF